These T cell receptor beta chains were read from a single sample in a study of control samples from healthy donors and cancer patients. Measured with immunoSEQ multiplex PCR; TCRdb has only the in-frame clones, and not every one. The table has 110,000 or so clones, around four fifths seen once. The sequencing input was blood. All receptors derive from a man between 18 and 35 years old in good health. The CDR3 runs from the conserved cysteine through the conserved F or W. The D gene is left open where the match is weak. Only some rows state a clone size, as once, few, many or a class for expanded clones.

D: TRBD1; V: TRBV6-4; J: TRBJ1-4; size: .; DNA: TGTGCCAGCAGTGACCTTCCATGGCCCCGGACAGGGACGGGGGAAAAACTGTTTTTT; CDR3: CASSDLPWPRTGTGEKLFF
D: TRBD1; V: TRBV5-4; J: TRBJ1-1; size: .; DNA: TGTGCCAGCAGCTTTCTCGACAGGGACAACACTGAAGCTTTCTTT; CDR3: CASSFLDRDNTEAFF
D: TRBD2; V: TRBV7-2; J: TRBJ2-7; size: many; DNA: TGTGCCAGCAGGTTGAGCGGGGGGCTAACCTACGAGCAGTACTTC; CDR3: CASRLSGGLTYEQYF
D: .; V: TRBV7-9; J: TRBJ1-6; size: .; DNA: TGTGCCAGCAGCTGGTATATGGGTACCAATTCGCCCCTCCACTTT; CDR3: CASSWYMGTNSPLHF
D: TRBD2; V: TRBV2; J: TRBJ2-7; size: .; DNA: TGTGCCAGCAATAGACTAGCGGGGGACGAGCAGTACTTC; CDR3: CASNRLAGDEQYF
D: .; V: TRBV30; J: TRBJ1-2; size: .; DNA: TGTGCCTGGAGTTCCCGACGGGACTATGGCTACACCTTC; CDR3: CAWSSRRDYGYTF
D: .; V: TRBV5-1; J: TRBJ2-4; size: .; DNA: TGCGCCAGCAGCTTGGGAGGTCACATTCAGTACTTC; CDR3: CASSLGGHIQYF
D: TRBD1; V: TRBV5-6; J: TRBJ1-2; size: .; DNA: TGTGCCAGCAGCTTGTCCGGGACAGGCGATTCGGGCTACACCTTC; CDR3: CASSLSGTGDSGYTF
D: .; V: TRBV10-2; J: TRBJ1-3; size: .; DNA: TGCGCCAGCACCATGAAGCCCGCGCAGGGAAACGGTGGAAACACCATATATTTT; CDR3: CASTMKPAQGNGGNTIYF
D: .; V: TRBV7-9; J: TRBJ2-7; size: .; DNA: TGTGCCAGCAGCTTTATAGGGAGCTCCTACGAGCAGTACTTC; CDR3: CASSFIGSSYEQYF
D: TRBD2; V: TRBV9; J: TRBJ2-2; size: .; DNA: TGTGCCAGCAGCGTAAGGACTAGCGGGCCCGGGGAGCTGTTTTTT; CDR3: CASSVRTSGPGELFF
D: .; V: TRBV12-5; J: TRBJ1-3; size: .; DNA: TGTGCTAGTGGTTTGGATGGAAACACCATATATTTT; CDR3: CASGLDGNTIYF
D: .; V: TRBV7-6; J: TRBJ1-1; size: .; DNA: TGTGCCAGCAGCCTAACAGAGAACACTGAAGCTTTCTTT; CDR3: CASSLTENTEAFF
D: .; V: TRBV5-1; J: TRBJ2-1; size: .; DNA: TGCGCCAGCCGACTGGCCTACAATGAGCAGTTCTTC; CDR3: CASRLAYNEQFF
D: .; V: TRBV28; J: TRBJ1-1; size: .; DNA: TGTGCCAGTGAAACAGGCCAACGCCACACTGAAGCTTTCTTT; CDR3: CASETGQRHTEAFF
D: .; V: TRBV7-2; J: TRBJ2-1; size: few; DNA: TGTGCCAGCAGCCATCAGGGTGGCAATGAGCAGTTCTTC; CDR3: CASSHQGGNEQFF
D: .; V: TRBV11-3; J: TRBJ1-6; size: .; DNA: TGTGCCAGCAGCTTAGATTACAATTCACCCCTCCACTTT; CDR3: CASSLDYNSPLHF
D: .; V: TRBV5-1; J: TRBJ1-2; size: .; DNA: TGCGCCAGCAGCCCGGGGACCGGTGGGTATGGCTACACCTTC; CDR3: CASSPGTGGYGYTF
D: .; V: TRBV14; J: TRBJ2-3; size: .; DNA: TGTGCCAGCAGCCCCCAGTTCAGGGCGAAGGCAAAAAAAGATACGCAGTATTTT; CDR3: CASSPQFRAKAKKDTQYF
D: .; V: TRBV29-1; J: TRBJ1-2; size: .; DNA: TGCAGCGTTGTGACAGAAGCTAACTATGGCTACACCTTC; CDR3: CSVVTEANYGYTF
D: .; V: TRBV7-8; J: TRBJ2-5; size: .; DNA: TGTGCCAGCAGCCGGGACAATAGGGGAACCCAGTACTTC; CDR3: CASSRDNRGTQYF
D: .; V: TRBV6-5; J: TRBJ2-1; size: .; DNA: TGTGCCAGCAGTTACTCGGGATCCATCATCTACAATGAGCAGTTCTTC; CDR3: CASSYSGSIIYNEQFF
D: .; V: TRBV7-6; J: TRBJ2-2; size: medium-sized; DNA: TGTGCCAGCAGCATAAGGGGGGACAGCTTATTCACCGGGGAGCTGTTTTTT; CDR3: CASSIRGDSLFTGELFF
D: TRBD2; V: TRBV28; J: TRBJ2-5; size: .; DNA: TGTGCCAGCAGTTTCTCCCTAGCGGGGGGCCAAGAGACCCAGTACTTC; CDR3: CASSFSLAGGQETQYF
D: TRBD1; V: TRBV2; J: TRBJ1-2; size: .; DNA: TGTGCCAGCACTCGGACAGGGGGATATGGCTACACCTTC; CDR3: CASTRTGGYGYTF
D: .; V: TRBV19; J: TRBJ1-3; size: .; DNA: TGTGCCAGTAGATGGGGAGGATTCAGAAACACCATATATTTT; CDR3: CASRWGGFRNTIYF
D: .; V: TRBV7-9; J: TRBJ1-2; size: .; DNA: TGTGCCAGCAGCCAAAACCAGGGCTACACCTTC; CDR3: CASSQNQGYTF
D: .; V: TRBV25-1; J: TRBJ1-5; size: once; DNA: TGTGCCAGCAGTGACCGAACCGGGGCCAGAGATGATCAGCCCCAGCATTTT; CDR3: CASSDRTGARDDQPQHF
D: .; V: TRBV6-2/TRBV6-3; J: TRBJ2-5; size: .; DNA: TGTGCCAGCAGTTACATTCCGGGACAGCGGGGCGAGACCCAGTACTTC; CDR3: CASSYIPGQRGETQYF
D: .; V: TRBV4-3; J: TRBJ1-1; size: .; DNA: TGCGCCAGCAGCCAAGATATATGGGACATCCCGGTGAACACTGAAGCTTTCTTT; CDR3: CASSQDIWDIPVNTEAFF
D: .; V: TRBV7-2; J: TRBJ1-2; size: .; DNA: TGTGCCAGCAGCTTAGATCTCGGTAACTATGGCTACACCTTC; CDR3: CASSLDLGNYGYTF
D: .; V: TRBV21-1; J: TRBJ2-2; size: once; DNA: TGTGCCAGCAGCAAAGTCGACAGGGAGGGTAGAGGGGAGCTGTTTTTT; CDR3: CASSKVDREGRGELFF
D: TRBD2; V: TRBV4-2; J: TRBJ2-3; size: .; DNA: TGTGCCAGCAGCCGACGCGGGGGGCCTGGGGCAGATACGCAGTATTTT; CDR3: CASSRRGGPGADTQYF
D: .; V: TRBV5-6; J: TRBJ2-5; size: .; DNA: TGTGCCAGCAGCTTGGACAGGGTCCGGGAGACCCAGTACTTC; CDR3: CASSLDRVRETQYF
D: TRBD2; V: TRBV24-1; J: TRBJ2-3; size: few; DNA: TGTGCCACCAGTGGGCCTAGCGGTATTAGCACAGATACGCAGTATTTT; CDR3: CATSGPSGISTDTQYF
D: .; V: TRBV5-6; J: TRBJ2-1; size: .; DNA: TGTGCCAGCAGCTCCCGGGGAGGTGGGCTAACTTTTTACAATGAGCAGTTCTTC; CDR3: CASSSRGGGLTFYNEQFF
D: .; V: TRBV15; J: TRBJ1-2; size: few; DNA: TGTGCCACCAGCAGAGATCCAGTAAACTATGGCTACACCTTC; CDR3: CATSRDPVNYGYTF
D: .; V: TRBV11-1; J: TRBJ1-3; size: .; DNA: TGTGCCAGCAGCTTAAACCCACGAGGGCCTGGAAACACCATATATTTT; CDR3: CASSLNPRGPGNTIYF
D: TRBD2; V: TRBV6-6; J: TRBJ2-3; size: .; DNA: TGTGCCAGCAGTTCCTCGGGGGGGCGTAAAGATACGCAGTATTTT; CDR3: CASSSSGGRKDTQYF
D: TRBD1; V: TRBV7-2; J: TRBJ1-3; size: .; DNA: TGTGCCAGCAGTCGGAGGACAGGGGGAAGTAACACCATATATTTT; CDR3: CASSRRTGGSNTIYF
D: TRBD1; V: TRBV29-1; J: TRBJ2-5; size: once; DNA: TGCAGCGTTGTAAGCGACAGGGGCTTCCAAGAGACCCAGTACTTC; CDR3: CSVVSDRGFQETQYF
D: .; V: TRBV5-4; J: TRBJ2-7; size: once; DNA: TGTGCCAGCAGCTCCCCAGGGAACGACTACGAGCAGTACTTC; CDR3: CASSSPGNDYEQYF
D: .; V: TRBV7-9; J: TRBJ2-1; size: .; DNA: TGTGCCAGCAGCTTTGGGGTGGATGAGCAGTTCTTC; CDR3: CASSFGVDEQFF
D: TRBD1; V: TRBV27; J: TRBJ1-6; size: .; DNA: TGTGCCAGCAGTAACCGGGCCACAGGGGGAGGATCACCCCTCCACTTT; CDR3: CASSNRATGGGSPLHF
D: .; V: TRBV6-2/TRBV6-3; J: TRBJ1-2; size: .; DNA: TGTGCCAGCAGTTACGGGGGGAACTATGGCTACACCTTC; CDR3: CASSYGGNYGYTF
D: .; V: TRBV3-1/TRBV3-2; J: TRBJ2-6; size: .; DNA: TGTGCCAGCAGCCAACGGACGGGCAGGGCAGGGGAGGTCTCTGGGGCCAACGTCCTGACTTTC; CDR3: CASSQRTGRAGEVSGANVLTF
D: .; V: TRBV5-6; J: TRBJ1-6; size: few; DNA: TGTGCCAGCAGCTTACGGGGGCGCGTCTCCTATAATTCACCCCTCCACTTT; CDR3: CASSLRGRVSYNSPLHF
D: TRBD2; V: TRBV4-3; J: TRBJ2-1; size: many; DNA: TGCGCCAGCAGCCAAGGGACTAGCGGGGGGGTTCACAATGAGCAGTTCTTC; CDR3: CASSQGTSGGVHNEQFF
D: .; V: TRBV28; J: TRBJ1-1; size: once; DNA: TGTGCCAGCAGCCCGCTAATCGCCTTTGAAGCTTTCTTT; CDR3: CASSPLIAFEAFF
D: .; V: TRBV7-6; J: TRBJ2-3; size: .; DNA: TGTGCCAGCAGCTCGCGATCGGATGTAACAGATACGCAGTATTTT; CDR3: CASSSRSDVTDTQYF
D: .; V: TRBV27; J: TRBJ1-6; size: .; DNA: TGTGCCAGCAGTTTGGCAGGGGCTAATTCACCCCTCCACTTT; CDR3: CASSLAGANSPLHF
D: TRBD1; V: TRBV19; J: TRBJ1-3; size: .; DNA: TGTGCCAGTAGTATCACCGGGACAGACTTCTTGAGCTCTGGAAACACCATATATTTT; CDR3: CASSITGTDFLSSGNTIYF
D: .; V: TRBV5-1; J: TRBJ2-7; size: .; DNA: TGCGCCAGCAGCGTAACCCGGGACGGCTACGAGCAGTACTTC; CDR3: CASSVTRDGYEQYF
D: .; V: TRBV5-1; J: TRBJ1-5; size: .; DNA: TGCGCCAGCAGCTTGGAGTGGGGTCAGCCCCAGCATTTT; CDR3: CASSLEWGQPQHF
D: .; V: TRBV5-1; J: TRBJ2-1; size: .; DNA: TGCGCCAGCAGCTTGGATCAACCCCTCAATGAGCAGTTCTTC; CDR3: CASSLDQPLNEQFF
D: .; V: TRBV28; J: TRBJ2-1; size: .; DNA: TGTGCCAGCAGCCCCCGGCTAGCGTCAGCCTTGGTCTTC; CDR3: CASSPRLASALVF
D: TRBD1; V: TRBV18; J: TRBJ1-1; size: .; DNA: TGTGCCAGCTCACCACCGGTGTTATCAGGGGGAAACACTGAAGCTTTCTTT; CDR3: CASSPPVLSGGNTEAFF